Following are 31 T cell receptor beta chains from one sample sequenced in a study of OX40 agonist ivuxolimab in advanced cancers. Assay used: immunoSEQ multiplex PCR; TCRdb lists only in-frame clones, some missing. The sample shows tens of thousands of clones, approximately 85% of them seen only once. The sample was CD4+ or CD8+ T cells sorted from blood, taken in a trial of the OX40 agonist ivuxolimab. The source of these receptors is an adult with an advanced solid tumor such as melanoma, head and neck, liver or kidney cancer.

The gene calls are TRBV29-1 and TRBJ2-7; the D is unclear. The CDR3 length is 14 residues. Trimming cost V 2 bases and J 2 bases, with 13 bases left between them. Germline values: CDR1 SQVTM, CDR2 ANQGSEA. The CDR3 sequence: CSVELQRFPYEQYF. In nucleotides, the CDR3 is TGCAGCGTTGAATTACAGAGATTCCCCTACGAGCAGTACTTC.

CDR3 in DNA: TGTGCCAGCAGCTTAGGACTAGCGGGAGATGTGGCCTACGAGCAGTACTTC. This translates into CASSLGLAGDVAYEQYF. The chain combines TRBV7-8 with TRBJ2-7; 12 bases are shared with TRBD2. V was clipped by 1 base and J by 2 bases; unmatched bases: 6. This CDR3 region has 17 residues. Germline V gives CDR1 SGHVS, CDR2 FQNEAQ. Full variable domain (remainder filled in from reference TRBV7-8 and TRBJ2-7): GAGVSQSPRYKVAKRGQDVALRCDPISGHVSLFWYQQALGQGPEFLTYFQNEAQLDKSGLPSDRFFAERPEGSVSTLKIQRTQQEDSAVYLCASSLGLAGDVAYEQYFGPGTRLTVT.

The gene calls are TRBV9 and TRBJ2-2, with 7 bases lining up with TRBD2. Trimming removed 7 bases from V and 5 bases from J; junction bases left unmatched: 5. This CDR3 comprises 13 residues. CDR1 and CDR2 from the germline V gene are SGDLS and YYNGEE. DNA of the CDR3: TGTGCCAGCTCCATGGGGGGGACCGGGGAGCTGTTTTTT. Translated, it gives CASSMGGTGELFF.

For the CDR3, the DNA is TGTGCCAGCAGTGAACTCTCTCAAGTCAATGAGCAGTTCTTC. Its protein product is CASSELSQVNEQFF. V and J are TRBV2 and TRBJ2-1; D remains ambiguous. The V and J ends lost 2 bases and 6 bases respectively, with 11 bases between them. CDR1 is SNHLY and CDR2 is FYNNEI in the germline V gene. This CDR3 has 14 amino acids.

V and J are TRBV28 and TRBJ2-3; 8 bases align to TRBD1. Germline trimming cut 5 bases from V and 3 bases from J; bases unmatched to any gene: 4. The CDR3 has 14 residues. CDR1 and CDR2 from the germline V gene are MDHEN and SYDVKM. CDR3 nucleotides: TGTGCCAGCAGTCTTGACAGGGGTACAGATACGCAGTATTTT. Encoded protein: CASSLDRGTDTQYF.

The chain joins TRBV5-1 to TRBJ2-5; a weak D match, TRBD2 (6 bases). Per germline, CDR1 SGHRS and CDR2 YFSETQ. Trimming took off 7 bases at V and 7 bases at J, with 26 bases between the two ends. The CDR3 is 16 residues long. The CDR3 reads CASGKGLLPPRGTQYF. CDR3 nucleotide sequence: TGCGCCAGCGGAAAGGGACTCCTCCCCCCGCGCGGGACCCAGTACTTC. The full variable domain, with the rest looked up from reference TRBV5-1 and TRBJ2-5, is KAGVTQTPRYLIKTRGQQVTLSCSPISGHRSVSWYQQTPGQGLQFLFEYFSETQRNKGNFPGRFSGRQFSNSRSEMNVSTLELGDSALYLCASGKGLLPPRGTQYFGPGTRLLVL.

V is TRBV6-1 and J is TRBJ2-3; possible D gene TRBD1, 6 bases. The CDR3 spans 15 residues. The V end lost 6 bases, the J end lost 5 bases, and 18 bases lay between the germline ends. Germline assignment: CDR1 MNHNS and CDR2 SASEGT. The CDR3 DNA follows: TGTGCCAGCAGGACGAGTCAGGGGTCGGGAGATACGCAGTATTTT. It yields the protein CASRTSQGSGDTQYF.

The genes are TRBV19 and TRBJ2-1; 8 bases are a match to TRBD2. The CDR3 runs to 16 residues. The germline CDR1 and CDR2 sequences are LNHDA and SQIVND (reference sequence). V shed 6 bases, J shed 0 bases, and the junction held 7 bases outside the gene matches. CDR3 in DNA: TGTGCCAGTAGAAGTATAGCGGGATTCTCCTACAATGAGCAGTTCTTC. It is translated as CASRSIAGFSYNEQFF.

In DNA, the CDR3 is TGTGCCAGCAGCGGCACCGGGACTAGCGCTGACGAGCAGTACTTC. Its translation is CASSGTGTSADEQYF. The chain uses TRBV7-2 and TRBJ2-5, with 10 bases lining up with TRBD2. The tail of the sequence fits TRBJ2-7 better, so the J call may be wrong. The CDR3 contains 15 residues. CDR1 is SGHTA, CDR2 FQGNSA, per germline.

This sequence joins TRBV15 and TRBJ2-7, with D perhaps being TRBD1 or TRBD2 (5 bases each). This CDR3 spans 16 amino acids. CDR1 LNHNV and CDR2 YYDKDF come from the germline V gene (reference sequence). The V and J ends lost 1 base and 3 bases respectively, with 16 bases between them. The chain's CDR3 is CATSRGRGLQFYEQYF. DNA of the CDR3: TGTGCCACCAGCAGAGGCCGGGGCCTCCAATTCTACGAGCAGTACTTC.

This sequence joins TRBV28 and TRBJ2-2, with 11 bases aligning to TRBD2. After removal of 1 base from V and 8 bases from J, the junction contained 9 bases not matched to a gene. The CDR3 is made up of 17 amino acids. Germline V gene sequence: CDR1 MDHEN, CDR2 SYDVKM. The CDR3: CASSLSPGTSGIGELFF. The CDR3 region has the DNA TGTGCCAGCAGTTTATCTCCCGGGACTAGCGGCATTGGGGAGCTGTTTTTT.

The V call is TRBV6-5, the J call TRBJ2-1, with unresolved D. This CDR3 has 11 amino acids. The V gene's germline CDR1 is MNHEY and CDR2 SVGAGI. Trimming took 5 bases from V and 8 from J, leaving 7 bases between them. This chain's CDR3 is CASSRLDEQFF. The CDR3 DNA reads as TGTGCCAGCAGTCGCTTGGATGAGCAGTTCTTC.

The J gene is TRBJ2-2, the V gene TRBV7-2, with TRBD2 matching 9 bases. The CDR3 spans 16 residues. The germline V gene encodes CDR1 SGHTA and CDR2 FQGNSA. J gave up 2 bases and V 6 bases, and 7 bases lay outside the gene matches. CDR3 nucleotide sequence: TGTGCCAGCAGGACCCTAGCGGGACTTAACACCGGGGAGCTGTTTTTT. Protein product: CASRTLAGLNTGELFF.

V usage is TRBV25-1 and J usage is TRBJ1-1; maybe TRBD1 (5 bases). Germline V gene lookup returns CDR1 MGHDK and CDR2 SYGVNS. The CDR3 has 17 amino acids. Trimming shortened V by 1 base and J by 0 bases, and 15 bases separated the two germline ends. The CDR3 reads CASSELSGGGMNTEAFF. The CDR3 DNA reads as TGTGCCAGCAGTGAATTAAGTGGGGGGGGAATGAACACTGAAGCTTTCTTT.

The V and J genes are TRBV13 and TRBJ2-3; no firm D call. The CDR3 totals 11 residues. Germline assignment: CDR1 PRHDT and CDR2 FYEKMQ (reference sequence). Between the trimmed V and J ends, which lost 6 bases and 2 bases, there was a span of 3 bases. CDR3 DNA sequence: TGTGCCAGCAGGTACACAGATACGCAGTATTTT. Encoded protein: CASRYTDTQYF. The complete variable domain, with remaining parts taken from reference TRBV13 and TRBJ2-3, reads AAGVIQSPRHLIKEKRETATLKCYPIPRHDTVYWYQQGPGQDPQFLISFYEKMQSDKGSIPDRFSAQQFSDYHSELNMSSLELGDSALYFCASRYTDTQYFGPGTRLTVL.

The chain links TRBV25-1 to TRBJ2-4, with D tentatively TRBD1 or TRBD2 (6 bases each). Germline lookup yields CDR1 MGHDK and CDR2 SYGVNS. There are 16 residues in the CDR3. Between the trimmed V and J ends, which lost 3 bases and 0 bases, there was a span of 12 bases. CDR3 bases: TGTGCCAGCAGTGATTCCGGGGGCGCAGCCAAAAACATTCAGTACTTC. Amino acids: CASSDSGGAAKNIQYF.

V is TRBV11-1 and J is TRBJ2-1; the D call may be TRBD1 or TRBD2 (5 bases each). The V end was cut by 1 base, the J end by 0 bases, with 10 bases between. The CDR3 loop spans 16 amino acids. Germline V gives CDR1 SGHAT, CDR2 FQDESV (reference sequence). This CDR3 reads CASSLGWGNSYNEQFF. CDR3 coding DNA: TGTGCCAGCAGCTTAGGGTGGGGGAACTCCTACAATGAGCAGTTCTTC.

The table lists this clone with a few counts. The chain recombines TRBV11-2 with TRBJ2-2, with D hard to call. The CDR3 runs 11 residues. Trimming stripped 1 base from V and 6 bases from J, with 0 bases between. The germline gives CDR1 SGHAT, CDR2 FQNNGV. The CDR3 reads CASSLAGELFF. The CDR3 bases are TGTGCCAGCAGCTTAGCCGGGGAGCTGTTTTTT.

The CDR3 sequence: CASSLGPTAHAGELFF. The CDR3 nucleotides are TGTGCCAGCAGCTTAGGTCCGACGGCGCATGCCGGGGAGCTGTTTTTT. This sequence joins TRBV11-2 and TRBJ2-2; D not resolved. In germline, CDR1 is SGHAT, CDR2 FQNNGV. Deletions cut 1 base from V and 6 bases from J, with 15 bases between. CDR3 length: 16 residues.

This clone was seen once. CDR3 sequence reads: CASSLDYISTDTQYF. Written as DNA, the CDR3 is TGTGCCAGCAGCTTGGACTATATTAGCACAGATACGCAGTATTTT. The chain has TRBV5-4 and TRBJ2-3; D is unclear. The CDR3 runs 15 residues. Trimming took off 0 bases at V and 0 bases at J, with 8 bases between the two ends. Germline assignment: CDR1 SGHNT and CDR2 YYREEE (reference sequence).

The rearrangement links TRBV5-1 to TRBJ1-5; TRBD1 aligns across 7 bases. J lost 3 bases, V lost 4 bases, and 7 bases had no gene match. The CDR3 covers 15 residues. Germline V lookup: CDR1 SGHRS, CDR2 YFSETQ. The CDR3 reads CASSPQTGINQPQHF. CDR3 sequence (DNA): TGCGCCAGCAGCCCTCAGACAGGGATCAATCAGCCCCAGCATTTT.

V is TRBV19 and J is TRBJ2-1; D might be TRBD1 (5 bases). From germline, CDR1 is LNHDA and CDR2 SQIVND (reference sequence). The CDR3 covers 14 residues. The V end lost 5 bases, the J end lost 7 bases, and 15 bases lay between the germline ends. The DNA of the CDR3 is TGTGCCAGTAGTGGTCAGGGTCCGGGTAATGAGCAGTTCTTC. As protein: CASSGQGPGNEQFF.

The genes are TRBV4-1 and TRBJ2-7; TRBD1 might be the D (7 bases). From germline, CDR1 is MGHRA and CDR2 YSYEKL. With 4 bases removed from V and 2 bases from J, the gap between germline ends came to 12 bases. This CDR3 contains 14 residues. In nucleotides, the CDR3 is TGCGCCAGCAGCCTCGCGGGGACAGCCTACGAGCAGTACTTC. Protein product: CASSLAGTAYEQYF.

The V call is TRBV11-1, the J call TRBJ1-2; no clear D. The V gene lost 5 bases and the J gene lost 6 bases, with 16 bases spanning the gap. The CDR3 has 14 residues. The V gene's germline CDR1 is SGHAT and CDR2 FQDESV (reference sequence). The CDR3 DNA reads TGTGCCAGCAGCCCTAGCTGGATCTCAGATGGCTACACCTTC. Translation: CASSPSWISDGYTF. Full variable domain (remainder filled in from reference TRBV11-1 and TRBJ1-2): EAEVAQSPRYKITEKSQAVAFWCDPISGHATLYWYRQILGQGPELLVQFQDESVVDDSQLPKDRFSAERLKGVDSTLKIQPAELGDSAMYLCASSPSWISDGYTFGSGTRLTVV.

CDR3 in amino acids: CASSSPRVNYEQYF. Here the CDR3 DNA reads TGTGCCAGCAGTTCACCGAGAGTGAACTACGAGCAGTACTTC. V usage is TRBV28 and J usage is TRBJ2-7, with D unresolved. This CDR3 contains 14 residues. Per the germline V gene, CDR1 is MDHEN and CDR2 is SYDVKM. The germline V and J ends were trimmed by 4 bases and 3 bases, with 13 bases remaining between them.

This clone appeared once. The chain joins TRBV9 to TRBJ2-5; D is perhaps TRBD1 (6 bases). Trimming took off 0 bases at V and 2 bases at J, with 11 bases between the two ends. The CDR3 contains 15 residues. From germline, CDR1 is SGDLS and CDR2 YYNGEE. This CDR3 is CASSVDGQKQETQYF. The CDR3 nucleotides are TGTGCCAGCAGCGTAGATGGACAGAAACAAGAGACCCAGTACTTC.

This chain uses TRBV7-9 with TRBJ1-1; D call uncertain. Germline loops: CDR1 SEHNR, CDR2 FQNEAQ (reference sequence). There are 14 residues in the CDR3. Trimming took off 1 base at V and 1 base at J, with 7 bases between the two ends. The CDR3 reads CASSLDAGNTEAFF. CDR3 nucleotides: TGTGCCAGCAGCTTAGACGCAGGGAACACTGAAGCTTTCTTT.

This clone came up once. The rearrangement joins TRBV7-9 to TRBJ1-5; TRBD1 matches 7 bases. The length of the CDR3 is 13 residues. The V gene's germline CDR1 is SEHNR and CDR2 FQNEAQ (reference sequence). With 2 bases clipped from V and 7 bases from J, the junction kept 2 bases outside the gene matches. CDR3 amino acids: CASSLLQGQPQHF. The CDR3 nucleotides are TGTGCCAGCAGCTTATTACAGGGGCAGCCCCAGCATTTT.

The chain uses TRBV19 and TRBJ2-3, with 8 bases matching TRBD2. V lost 9 bases to trimming and J lost 3 bases; unmatched junction nucleotides: 8. The germline gives CDR1 LNHDA, CDR2 SQIVND (reference sequence). The CDR3 sequence is 14 residues long. The CDR3 nucleotides read TGTGCCAGCGTCGGGAGGGGGAGGACAGATACGCAGTATTTT. Amino acid sequence: CASVGRGRTDTQYF.

This sequence joins TRBV9 and TRBJ2-1; a possible D gene is TRBD2 (6 bases). The germline V gene has CDR1 SGDLS and CDR2 YYNGEE. Trimming pared 4 bases from V and 7 bases from J, leaving 15 bases between. The length of the CDR3 is 14 residues. The CDR3, as DNA: TGTGCCAGCAGCCCCGCGGAGGGTTGGAATGAGCAGTTCTTC. It is translated as CASSPAEGWNEQFF.

This clone was seen once. This sequence joins TRBV25-1 and TRBJ2-1; 11 bases fit TRBD2. V was pared by 4 bases and J by 4 bases, with 6 bases of the junction left unmatched. This CDR3 has 16 amino acids. CDR1 is MGHDK and CDR2 is SYGVNS in the germline V gene. CDR3 region: CASSAPGLADYNEQFF. CDR3 nucleotide sequence: TGTGCCAGCAGTGCCCCGGGACTAGCGGATTACAATGAGCAGTTCTTC.